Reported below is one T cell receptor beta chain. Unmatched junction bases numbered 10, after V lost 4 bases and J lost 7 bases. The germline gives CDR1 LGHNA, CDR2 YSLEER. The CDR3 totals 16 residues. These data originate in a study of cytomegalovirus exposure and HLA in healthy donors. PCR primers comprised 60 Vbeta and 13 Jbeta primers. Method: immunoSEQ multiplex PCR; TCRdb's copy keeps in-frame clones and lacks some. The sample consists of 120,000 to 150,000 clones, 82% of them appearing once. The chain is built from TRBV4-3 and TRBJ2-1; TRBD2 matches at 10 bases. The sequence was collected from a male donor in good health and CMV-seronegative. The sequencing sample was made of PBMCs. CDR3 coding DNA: TGCGCCAGCAGCCCCGGGGGGCTAGCGGGAGAAAATGAGCAGTTCTTC. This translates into CASSPGGLAGENEQFF.